This TCR beta chain is drawn from a study of blood T cells in healthy people across ages. Notes on the study in general: Strong correlation linked observed beta diversity and percent naive T cells.

Germline-derived CDR1 and CDR2 are MDHEN and SYDVKM. Trimming stripped 4 bases from V and 5 bases from J, with 0 bases between. CDR3 length: 10 residues. The count of this clonotype is one. Its cognate antigen is unknown. Each donor was a healthy Caucasian individual from Russia, aged 6 to 90. Through a sample-barcoded 5' primer and a J-beta primer mix, a second PCR was run for 7 to 11 cycles. TCRdb re-analysed the 5' RACE reads in MiXCR, keeping a single row per CDR3 protein. The table lists roughly 1,500,000 distinct CDR3 sequences, 42% of them singletons. The chain employs TRBV28 and TRBJ1-5; D is uncertain. Sequencing was performed on blood. The TCR originated in a woman between 18 and 30 years old in good health. This CDR3 is CASSYQPQHF. CDR3 bases: TGTGCCAGCAGTTATCAGCCCCAGCATTTT.